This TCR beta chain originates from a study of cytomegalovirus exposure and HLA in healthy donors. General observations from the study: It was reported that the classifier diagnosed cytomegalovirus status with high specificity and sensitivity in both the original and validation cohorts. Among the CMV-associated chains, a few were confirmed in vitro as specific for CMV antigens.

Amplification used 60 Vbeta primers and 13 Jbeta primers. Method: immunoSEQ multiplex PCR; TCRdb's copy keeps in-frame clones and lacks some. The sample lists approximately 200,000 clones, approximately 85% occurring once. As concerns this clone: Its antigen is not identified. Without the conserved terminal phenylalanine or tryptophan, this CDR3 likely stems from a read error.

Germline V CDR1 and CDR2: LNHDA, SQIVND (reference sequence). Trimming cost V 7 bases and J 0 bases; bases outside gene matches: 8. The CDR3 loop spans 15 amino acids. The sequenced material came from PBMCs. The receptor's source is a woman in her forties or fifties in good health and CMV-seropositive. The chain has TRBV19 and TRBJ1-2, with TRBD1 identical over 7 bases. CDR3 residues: CASKRQGVSNYGYTL. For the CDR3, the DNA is TGTGCCAGTAAACGACAGGGCGTCTCTAACTATGGCTACACCCTC.